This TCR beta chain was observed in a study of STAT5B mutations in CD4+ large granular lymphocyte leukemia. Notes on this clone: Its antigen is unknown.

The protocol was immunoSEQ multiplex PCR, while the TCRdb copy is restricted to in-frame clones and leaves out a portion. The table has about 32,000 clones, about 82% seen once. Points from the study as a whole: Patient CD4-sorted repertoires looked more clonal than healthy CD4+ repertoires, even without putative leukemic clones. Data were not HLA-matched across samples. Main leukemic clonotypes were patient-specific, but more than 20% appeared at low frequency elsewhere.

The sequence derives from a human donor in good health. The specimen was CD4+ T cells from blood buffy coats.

The CDR3: CASRGSGGDLNTEAFF. In nucleotides, the CDR3 is TGTGCCAGCAGAGGGTCAGGGGGCGATTTGAACACTGAAGCTTTCTTT. V gene TRBV6-4 combines with J gene TRBJ1-1; TRBD1 aligns across 8 bases. V lost 6 bases and J lost 0; bases outside the gene matches: 9. CDR3 size: 16 residues. CDR1 and CDR2 (germline): MRHNA, SNTAGT.